This is a list of T cell receptor beta chains from one sample in a study of CD8 T cells in Susac syndrome. A single record per CDR3 protein comes from TCRdb applying MiXCR to the immunoSEQ multiplex PCR reads. The sample lists about 130,000 distinct CDR3 sequences, around 96% occurring once. What was sequenced was CD8+ T cells from PBMCs. Receptors originate from a human donor with Susac syndrome. Both conserved end residues are part of each CDR3. Each record gives: clone size, J gene, D gene, V gene, CDR3 protein, CDR3 DNA. D genes are given only for firm matches. Size tells how often a clone was seen (once, few, many) or the class of an expanded clone, and some rows leave it out.

size: NA; J: TRBJ1-2; D: NA; V: TRBV6-4; CDR3: CASSAGQSYGYTF; DNA: TGTGCCAGCAGTGCGGGTCAAAGCTATGGCTACACCTTC
size: NA; J: TRBJ2-3; D: NA; V: TRBV6-6; CDR3: CASSISADTQYF; DNA: TGTGCCAGCTCTATTTCGGCGGATACGCAGTATTTT
size: once; J: TRBJ1-1; D: NA; V: TRBV12-3/TRBV12-4; CDR3: CASSSEGWAFF; DNA: TGTGCCAGCAGTTCCGAGGGGTGGGCTTTCTTT
size: once; J: TRBJ1-1; D: NA; V: TRBV5-1; CDR3: CASSPRDGLNTEAFF; DNA: TGCGCCAGCAGCCCGAGAGATGGGCTTAACACTGAAGCTTTCTTT
size: NA; J: TRBJ1-2; D: NA; V: TRBV30; CDR3: CAWSVVPGGTYGYTF; DNA: TGTGCCTGGAGTGTAGTGCCTGGCGGGACCTATGGCTACACCTTC
size: NA; J: TRBJ2-2; D: TRBD2; V: TRBV27; CDR3: CASVAGGPVPNTGELFF; DNA: TGTGCCAGCGTAGCGGGAGGGCCCGTCCCGAACACCGGGGAGCTGTTTTTT
size: once; J: TRBJ2-1; D: NA; V: TRBV6-2/TRBV6-3; CDR3: CASSYRTAVNNEQFF; DNA: TGTGCCAGCAGTTACCGGACTGCCGTTAACAATGAGCAGTTCTTC
size: NA; J: TRBJ1-1; D: NA; V: TRBV12-3/TRBV12-4; CDR3: CASSSGGGYTEAFF; DNA: TGTGCCAGCAGTTCAGGCGGGGGGTACACTGAAGCTTTCTTT
size: NA; J: TRBJ2-7; D: TRBD2; V: TRBV4-2; CDR3: CASSELAGRSYEQYF; DNA: TGTGCCAGCAGCGAGCTAGCGGGGAGATCCTACGAGCAGTACTTC
size: NA; J: TRBJ2-6; D: NA; V: TRBV9; CDR3: CASSEGDYGSGANVLTF; DNA: TGTGCCAGCAGTGAGGGAGACTACGGATCTGGGGCCAACGTCCTGACTTTC
size: NA; J: TRBJ2-1; D: TRBD1; V: TRBV27; CDR3: CASSPHGDRPRDNEQFF; DNA: TGTGCCAGCAGTCCCCACGGGGACAGGCCCAGGGACAATGAGCAGTTCTTC
size: NA; J: TRBJ2-7; D: NA; V: TRBV30; CDR3: CAWSDGLLEQYF; DNA: TGTGCCTGGAGTGACGGGCTGCTCGAGCAGTACTTC
size: NA; J: TRBJ2-3; D: NA; V: TRBV6-4; CDR3: CASSRVSTDTQYF; DNA: TGTGCCAGCAGTCGGGTGAGCACAGATACGCAGTATTTT
size: NA; J: TRBJ1-4; D: NA; V: TRBV7-9; CDR3: CASSSGVGDEKLFF; DNA: TGTGCCAGCAGCTCCGGCGTAGGGGATGAAAAACTGTTTTTT
size: NA; J: TRBJ1-2; D: NA; V: TRBV29-1; CDR3: CSVENGPGGYTF; DNA: TGCAGCGTTGAAAATGGACCGGGCGGCTACACCTTC
size: NA; J: TRBJ2-3; D: TRBD1; V: TRBV24-1; CDR3: CATSDWGQGSSDTQYF; DNA: TGTGCCACCAGTGATTGGGGACAGGGCTCATCAGATACGCAGTATTTT
size: NA; J: TRBJ2-1; D: NA; V: TRBV7-9; CDR3: CASSSKTGPYNEQFF; DNA: TGTGCCAGCAGCTCAAAGACAGGTCCCTACAATGAGCAGTTCTTC
size: NA; J: TRBJ2-7; D: NA; V: TRBV7-9; CDR3: CASSPNLEEQYF; DNA: TGTGCCAGCAGTCCAAACCTCGAAGAGCAGTACTTC
size: NA; J: TRBJ2-1; D: TRBD2; V: TRBV25-1; CDR3: CASSSGSGPSSYNEQFF; DNA: TGTGCCAGCAGTTCGGGTAGCGGGCCTAGCTCCTACAATGAGCAGTTCTTC
size: NA; J: TRBJ1-5; D: NA; V: TRBV6-4; CDR3: CASSLSGDGNQPQHF; DNA: TGTGCCAGCAGCCTGTCGGGGGATGGAAATCAGCCCCAGCATTTT
size: NA; J: TRBJ1-1; D: NA; V: TRBV3-1; CDR3: CASSHAFGTEAFF; DNA: TGTGCCAGCAGCCACGCGTTCGGGACTGAAGCTTTCTTT
size: NA; J: TRBJ2-3; D: NA; V: TRBV6-1; CDR3: CASSVLAGSDTQYF; DNA: TGTGCCAGCAGTGTGTTGGCAGGGTCAGATACGCAGTATTTT
size: NA; J: TRBJ2-7; D: TRBD2; V: TRBV30; CDR3: CAWSVLASYEQYF; DNA: TGTGCCTGGAGTGTACTAGCGAGCTACGAGCAGTACTTC
size: NA; J: TRBJ2-5; D: NA; V: TRBV13; CDR3: CASSLGGRETQYF; DNA: TGTGCCAGCAGCTTAGGGGGGCGCGAGACCCAGTACTTC
size: NA; J: TRBJ2-3; D: NA; V: TRBV27; CDR3: CASSLWVASTDTQYF; DNA: TGTGCCAGCAGTTTATGGGTCGCGTCCACAGATACGCAGTATTTT
size: NA; J: TRBJ1-2; D: NA; V: TRBV30; CDR3: CAWSVPGEGPYGYTF; DNA: TGTGCCTGGAGTGTTCCCGGAGAGGGGCCTTATGGCTACACCTTC
size: once; J: TRBJ1-1; D: NA; V: TRBV27; CDR3: CASSAQGSRYTEAFF; DNA: TGTGCCAGCAGTGCTCAGGGTTCTCGGTACACTGAAGCTTTCTTT
size: NA; J: TRBJ2-1; D: TRBD2; V: TRBV12-3/TRBV12-4; CDR3: CASSPGTSGGVYNEQFF; DNA: TGTGCCAGCAGTCCTGGGACTAGCGGGGGGGTATACAATGAGCAGTTCTTC
size: few; J: TRBJ2-7; D: NA; V: TRBV12-3/TRBV12-4; CDR3: CASSLAGNSYEQYF; DNA: TGTGCCAGCAGTTTAGCTGGTAATTCCTACGAGCAGTACTTC
size: NA; J: TRBJ2-7; D: NA; V: TRBV4-2; CDR3: CASSQADGGYEQYF; DNA: TGTGCCAGCAGCCAAGCGGATGGAGGATACGAGCAGTACTTC
size: NA; J: TRBJ1-2; D: NA; V: TRBV9; CDR3: CASSPRGRDSHGYTF; DNA: TGTGCCAGCAGCCCCCGGGGGAGGGATAGCCATGGCTACACCTTC
size: NA; J: TRBJ1-6; D: TRBD1; V: TRBV5-1; CDR3: CASSEGTDYNSPLHF; DNA: TGCGCCAGCAGCGAGGGGACAGACTATAATTCACCCCTCCACTTT
size: NA; J: TRBJ1-5; D: NA; V: TRBV4-1; CDR3: CASSQEGHNQPQHF; DNA: TGCGCCAGCAGCCAAGAGGGACACAATCAGCCCCAGCATTTT
size: NA; J: TRBJ2-3; D: NA; V: TRBV7-8; CDR3: CASSLGFGEGTDTQYF; DNA: TGTGCCAGCAGCTTAGGGTTCGGCGAGGGGACAGATACGCAGTATTTT
size: NA; J: TRBJ2-5; D: NA; V: TRBV30; CDR3: CAWSGVNGETQYF; DNA: TGTGCCTGGTCCGGGGTGAATGGAGAGACCCAGTACTTC
size: NA; J: TRBJ1-4; D: TRBD1; V: TRBV9; CDR3: CASSVRDRPNEKLFF; DNA: TGTGCCAGCAGCGTCCGGGACAGGCCTAATGAAAAACTGTTTTTT
size: NA; J: TRBJ2-2; D: TRBD2; V: TRBV12-3/TRBV12-4; CDR3: CASSTHEGRGVNTGELFF; DNA: TGTGCCAGCAGTACCCACGAGGGGCGGGGGGTGAACACCGGGGAGCTGTTTTTT
size: NA; J: TRBJ2-5; D: TRBD2; V: TRBV18; CDR3: CASSPIAGGGETQYF; DNA: TGTGCCAGCTCACCAATAGCGGGAGGAGGAGAGACCCAGTACTTC
size: NA; J: TRBJ2-3; D: TRBD2; V: TRBV7-9; CDR3: CASRWLAATQYF; DNA: TGTGCCAGCAGATGGCTAGCGGCCACGCAGTATTTT
size: NA; J: TRBJ2-1; D: NA; V: TRBV5-6; CDR3: CASSFWHGPGIYNEQFF; DNA: TGTGCCAGCAGCTTTTGGCACGGACCCGGCATCTACAATGAGCAGTTCTTC
size: NA; J: TRBJ2-7; D: NA; V: TRBV5-4; CDR3: CAVGGTDQYF; DNA: TGTGCCGTGGGAGGAACGGATCAGTACTTC
size: NA; J: TRBJ2-5; D: NA; V: TRBV9; CDR3: CASSVDFGSQETQYF; DNA: TGTGCCAGCAGCGTAGATTTTGGCAGCCAAGAGACCCAGTACTTC